This TCR beta chain was captured in a study of control samples from healthy donors and cancer patients. Sequenced by immunoSEQ multiplex PCR; TCRdb stores in-frame clones only, minus some. The sample yields about 150,000 clones, around 94% seen once. The CDR3 loop spans 12 amino acids. V lost 2 bases, J lost 3 bases, and 4 bases lay in between. Looked up from germline, CDR1 is SGHRS and CDR2 is YFSETQ. A note on this clone: The identical CDR3 is also encoded by other nucleotide sequences in the sample.

The chain combines TRBV5-1 with TRBJ2-3; D is unresolved. Material: PBMCs. The receptor's source is a man in his sixties with colorectal cancer. This chain's CDR3 is CASSFGTDTQYF. In DNA, the CDR3 is TGCGCCAGCAGCTTCGGGACAGATACGCAGTATTTT.